This TCR beta chain was captured by sequencing in a study of response to subunit inactivated influenza vaccine. Study observations and caveats: Authors suggested each seasonal flu vaccination may recruit only limited numbers of new T cells.

One entry per CDR3 protein results from TCRdb running MiXCR on the RT-PCR reads. The sample consists of 860,000 or so distinct CDR3 sequences, about 20% of them appearing once. In this sample, this clonotype turned up a few times. The antigen remains undetermined. In germline, CDR1 is SGDLS, CDR2 YYNGEE. The CDR3 contains 16 residues. Trimming took 0 bases from V and 8 from J, leaving 18 bases between them. This chain connects TRBV9 to TRBJ2-1; TRBD2 is a possible D gene (5 bases). The sequence was collected from a man aged 45-65 years who received an inactivated influenza vaccine. The sample in question was PBMCs from blood, obtained roughly 5 days after vaccination. This CDR3 reads CASSVDPRLLGDEQFF. DNA of the CDR3: TGTGCCAGCAGCGTAGATCCGAGACTCCTCGGGGATGAGCAGTTCTTC.